The 24 T cell receptor beta chains in this list originate from one sample, sequenced in a study of CD8 T cells in Susac syndrome. About 0.45 to 1 ug RNA was reverse transcribed with random hexamers. TCRdb passed the immunoSEQ multiplex PCR reads through MiXCR, listing each CDR3 protein once. The table has approximately 190,000 distinct CDR3 sequences, approximately 95% seen once. Sequenced material: CD8+ T cells from PBMCs. The receptors stem from a human donor with Susac syndrome.

The rearrangement joins TRBV24-1 to TRBJ2-5, with 9 bases lining up with TRBD2. This CDR3 has 16 residues. V lost 5 bases and J lost 5; bases outside the gene matches: 11. Germline V CDR1 and CDR2: KGHDR, SFDVKD. The CDR3 here is CATSGVAGESIETQYF. CDR3 in DNA: TGTGCCACCAGTGGTGTAGCGGGAGAGTCGATCGAGACCCAGTACTTC.

V usage is TRBV12-3 or TRBV12-4 and J usage is TRBJ2-7; TRBD1 aligns across 9 bases. The V and J ends lost 3 bases and 2 bases, in that order; junction bases with no gene match: 5. The CDR3 totals 15 residues. The CDR3 loop is CASSFPGQGTYEQYF. CDR3 coding DNA: TGTGCCAGCAGTTTCCCGGGACAGGGCACCTACGAGCAGTACTTC.

The chain carries TRBV20-1 and TRBJ2-1, with 10 bases fitting TRBD1. J gave up 8 bases and V 1 base, and 5 bases lay outside the gene matches. The germline V gene encodes CDR1 DFQATT and CDR2 SNEGSKA (reference sequence). CDR3 length: 14 amino acids. In DNA, the CDR3 is TGCAGTGCTAGAGGGACAGGGGGAGCGGATGAGCAGTTCTTC. The encoded protein is CSARGTGGADEQFF.

This chain connects TRBV27 to TRBJ2-3, with 8 bases lining up with TRBD2. Losses at the gene ends were 4 bases for V and 0 bases for J; bases not matched to a gene: 6. This CDR3 has 16 amino acids. Germline V CDR1 and CDR2: MNHEY, SMNVEV (reference sequence). The CDR3 DNA is TGTGCCAGCAGTTACGGACTAGCATCTAGCACAGATACGCAGTATTTT. The encoded protein is CASSYGLASSTDTQYF.

The rearrangement joins TRBV5-8 to TRBJ1-1; 8 bases are shared with TRBD1. Germline CDR1 and CDR2: SGHTS and YDEGEE. V lost 8 bases to trimming and J lost 1 base; unmatched junction nucleotides: 7. The CDR3 covers 14 residues. The CDR3 nucleotides read TGTGCCAGAAAAGACAGGGGACCGAACACTGAAGCTTTCTTT. It yields the protein CARKDRGPNTEAFF.

The genes are TRBV20-1 and TRBJ2-7; 8 positions match TRBD2. This CDR3 comprises 16 residues. Germline CDR1 reads DFQATT; CDR2 reads SNEGSKA (reference sequence). Germline trimming cut 4 bases from V and 4 bases from J; bases unmatched to any gene: 15. CDR3 protein: CSAKPREASLTYEQYF. The CDR3 DNA reads as TGCAGTGCTAAACCGCGGGAGGCCAGCCTAACGTACGAGCAGTACTTC.

As DNA, the CDR3 is TGCAGTGCCACCGGAACCGGGACGTCCGACAATGAGCAGTTCTTC. It translates to CSATGTGTSDNEQFF. The rearrangement uses TRBV20-1 and TRBJ2-1; D may be TRBD1 or TRBD2 (5 bases each). Deletions cut 6 bases from V and 5 bases from J, with 20 bases between. Germline V lookup: CDR1 DFQATT, CDR2 SNEGSKA (reference sequence). The CDR3 extends over 15 amino acids.

In DNA, the CDR3 is TGCAGCGTTGAAGAAGCGGGGACGAGGGCCAAAAACATTCAGTACTTC. Its translation is CSVEEAGTRAKNIQYF. The V call is TRBV29-1, the J call TRBJ2-4; 7 nucleotides agree with TRBD2. This CDR3 has 16 residues. Germline V CDR1 and CDR2: SQVTM, ANQGSEA. The trim removed 0 bases at V and 1 base at J, leaving 6 bases unmatched.

In regard to this clonotype: The junction shows a germline mismatch at one end, possibly a read error. The chain links TRBV29-1 to TRBJ2-1; D may be TRBD1 (7 bases). The germline V gene encodes CDR1 SQVTM and CDR2 ANQGSEA. CDR3 size: 13 residues. CDR3 loop: CSGEQGPGDEQFF. CDR3 bases: TGCAGCGGTGAACAGGGGCCGGGAGATGAGCAGTTCTTC.

The CDR3 region has the DNA TGCAGCGTCCCCTCCCCTGGCAGGCCGGGGACTGAAGCTTTCTTT. Translating it yields CSVPSPGRPGTEAFF. This rearrangement joins TRBV29-1 to TRBJ1-1; D uncertain. Germline CDR1 reads SQVTM; CDR2 reads ANQGSEA. CDR3 size: 15 residues. Trimming took 6 bases from V and 5 from J, leaving 22 bases between them.

The chain couples TRBV27 to TRBJ2-7, with D possibly being TRBD2 (5 bases). The CDR3 is 13 residues long. The V gene's germline CDR1 is MNHEY and CDR2 SMNVEV (reference sequence). Trimming cost V 8 bases and J 3 bases, with 14 bases left between them. DNA of the CDR3: TGTGCCAGCTCCATACAGCGGTACTACGAGCAGTACTTC. Encoded protein: CASSIQRYYEQYF.

V usage is TRBV20-1 and J usage is TRBJ2-3, with a possible D match to TRBD1 (6 bases). CDR1 and CDR2 (germline): DFQATT, SNEGSKA (reference sequence). The CDR3 has 14 residues. V was shortened by 0 bases and J by 1 base, with 8 bases between the two germline ends. CDR3 nucleotides: TGCAGTGCTAGAGATCGACAGGGCACAGATACGCAGTATTTT. It yields the protein CSARDRQGTDTQYF.

This chain joins TRBV20-1 and TRBJ2-1, with 13 bases that match TRBD2. In germline, CDR1 is DFQATT, CDR2 SNEGSKA (reference sequence). V was clipped by 4 bases and J by 8 bases; unmatched bases: 8. CDR3 length: 15 amino acids. The CDR3 DNA reads TGCAGTGCTACCAGGACTAGCGGGAGTTATGATGAGCAGTTCTTC. Its translation: CSATRTSGSYDEQFF.

This clonotype has a single count. The rearrangement links TRBV6-1 to TRBJ2-7, with D tentatively TRBD1 (5 bases). The CDR3 contains 14 residues. V was shortened by 5 bases and J by 3 bases, with 14 bases between the two germline ends. Germline CDR1 is MNHNS and CDR2 is SASEGT. The CDR3 reads CASSTTFTGYEQYF. DNA for the CDR3: TGTGCCAGCAGTACCACCTTCACAGGCTACGAGCAGTACTTC.

CDR3 sequence: CAWSVDVGGALQETQYF. CDR3 DNA: TGTGCCTGGAGTGTAGATGTCGGGGGGGCCCTCCAAGAGACCCAGTACTTC. The chain combines TRBV30 with TRBJ2-5; TRBD2 agrees at 8 bases. The CDR3 is made up of 17 amino acids. Trimming removed 0 bases from V and 1 base from J; junction bases left unmatched: 10. The germline gives CDR1 GTSNPN, CDR2 SVGIG (reference sequence). Full variable domain (rest looked up from reference TRBV30 and TRBJ2-5): SQTIHQWPATLVQPVGSPLSLECTVEGTSNPNLYWYRQAAGRGLQLLFYSVGIGQISSEVPQNLSASRPQDRQFILSSKKLLLSDSGFYLCAWSVDVGGALQETQYFGPGTRLLVL.

DNA of the CDR3: TGTGCCAGGGAGTCCCGGGACAGGGGTGAAAAACTGTTTTTT. Protein sequence: CARESRDRGEKLFF. The rearrangement uses TRBV2 and TRBJ1-4, with TRBD1 matching 10 bases. With V trimmed by 9 bases and J by 7 bases, 8 bases remained unmatched. Germline V gives CDR1 SNHLY, CDR2 FYNNEI. The CDR3 sequence is 14 residues long.

This rearrangement joins TRBV29-1 to TRBJ2-2; perhaps TRBD2 as D (6 bases). The V gene's germline CDR1 is SQVTM and CDR2 ANQGSEA. The V end was cut by 4 bases, the J end by 5 bases, with 11 bases between. The CDR3 has 13 amino acids. CDR3 sequence: CSVGEVATGELFF. DNA of the CDR3: TGCAGCGTTGGGGAGGTTGCTACCGGGGAGCTGTTTTTT.

The rearrangement uses TRBV2 and TRBJ1-1, with 9 bases that match TRBD1. The CDR3 extends over 14 amino acids. Germline V gene data show CDR1 as SNHLY and CDR2 as FYNNEI. Losses at the gene ends were 6 bases for V and 5 bases for J; bases not matched to a gene: 7. In DNA form, the CDR3 reads TGTGCCAGCAGGGCGACAGGGGGAAAGACTGAAGCTTTCTTT. Translation gives CASRATGGKTEAFF.

The rearrangement joins TRBV20-1 to TRBJ1-6; possible D gene TRBD1, 6 bases. The V and J ends lost 6 bases and 8 bases respectively, with 14 bases between them. This CDR3 comprises 13 residues. The V gene's germline CDR1 is DFQATT and CDR2 SNEGSKA (reference sequence). The CDR3 protein is CSAGGQSHSPLHF. CDR3 DNA: TGCAGTGCCGGGGGCCAGTCGCATTCACCCCTCCACTTT.

V gene TRBV19 combines with J gene TRBJ2-2; 8 nucleotides match TRBD2. Germline V lookup: CDR1 LNHDA, CDR2 SQIVND (reference sequence). There are 14 residues in the CDR3. With 9 bases clipped from V and 1 base from J, the junction kept 4 bases outside the gene matches. CDR3 loop: CASVAGWNTGELFF. As DNA, the CDR3 is TGTGCCAGCGTAGCGGGATGGAACACCGGGGAGCTGTTTTTT.

The J gene is TRBJ1-1, the V gene TRBV5-1; the match to TRBD1 covers 7 bases. V shed 0 bases and J 7 bases; nucleotides not matched to a gene: 0. This CDR3 comprises 12 residues. Germline assignment: CDR1 SGHRS and CDR2 YFSETQ. CDR3 sequence: CASSLDRGEAFF. CDR3 nucleotide sequence: TGCGCCAGCAGCTTGGACAGGGGTGAAGCTTTCTTT. Supplemented by reference TRBV5-1 and TRBJ1-1, the full variable domain reads KAGVTQTPRYLIKTRGQQVTLSCSPISGHRSVSWYQQTPGQGLQFLFEYFSETQRNKGNFPGRFSGRQFSNSRSEMNVSTLELGDSALYLCASSLDRGEAFFGQGTRLTVV.

This rearrangement joins TRBV27 to TRBJ2-7, with D possibly matching TRBD1 (6 bases). The CDR3 consists of 12 residues. V was cut by 6 bases and J by 3 bases, with 9 bases left in between. The germline V gene has CDR1 MNHEY and CDR2 SMNVEV (reference sequence). The CDR3 nucleotides read TGTGCCAGCAGAGGACAGAACTACGAGCAGTACTTC. Translating gives CASRGQNYEQYF.

CDR3 bases: TGTGCCAGCAGCTTGGTCGAGGGAGGGCGGACCTACAATGAGCAGTTCTTC. It translates to CASSLVEGGRTYNEQFF. This chain links TRBV5-6 with TRBJ2-1; 7 positions match TRBD2. J was trimmed by 2 bases and V by 0 bases; bases with no gene match: 8. The CDR3 is 17 amino acids. Germline V gives CDR1 SGHDT, CDR2 YYEEEE.

The genes are TRBV6-1 and TRBJ2-5, with 14 bases fitting TRBD2. With 6 bases clipped from V and 5 bases from J, the junction kept 17 bases outside the gene matches. Germline CDR1 MNHNS, CDR2 SASEGT. This CDR3 contains 19 residues. The CDR3 DNA reads TGTGCCAGCAGCACCAAGAGACCGACTAGCGGGAGGGCCGGTGAGACCCAGTACTTC. Its translation: CASSTKRPTSGRAGETQYF.